A single sample is the source of the 12 T cell receptor beta chains below, sequenced in a study of cytomegalovirus exposure and HLA in healthy donors. The PCR ran on 60 Vbeta and 13 Jbeta primers. Only in-frame clones appear in the TCRdb table, and some are missing; sequencing was by immunoSEQ multiplex PCR. Of roughly 120,000 clones in the sample, around 60% were seen once. The sample comprised PBMCs. The receptors originated from a middle-aged woman in good health and CMV-seropositive.

This clone appeared once. V gene TRBV9 combines with J gene TRBJ1-1; tentative D call: TRBD1 (5 bases). This CDR3 region has 15 residues. Germline V gene lookup returns CDR1 SGDLS and CDR2 YYNGEE. V was cut by 0 bases and J by 0 bases, with 9 bases left in between. CDR3 bases: TGTGCCAGCAGCGTAGTGGACACAGTGAACACTGAAGCTTTCTTT. The encoded protein is CASSVVDTVNTEAFF.

The gene calls are TRBV28 and TRBJ1-2, with 8 positions matching TRBD1. V lost 5 bases, J lost 6 bases, and 5 bases stayed unmatched. The CDR3 extends over 13 amino acids. Per the germline V gene, CDR1 is MDHEN and CDR2 is SYDVKM. The CDR3 loop is CASSGRGRNGYTF. The CDR3 coding sequence is TGTGCCAGCAGTGGCAGGGGGCGAAATGGCTACACCTTC.

The rearrangement uses TRBV25-1 and TRBJ2-7, with TRBD1 matching over 9 bases. The CDR3 extends over 16 amino acids. With 4 bases clipped from V and 6 bases from J, the junction kept 13 bases outside the gene matches. Per the germline V gene, CDR1 is MGHDK and CDR2 is SYGVNS. Here the CDR3 reads CASSGPLRDREPEQYF. CDR3 in DNA: TGTGCCAGCAGTGGACCTCTCCGGGACAGGGAACCCGAGCAGTACTTC.

The chain is built from TRBV2 and TRBJ1-5; D is unclear. CDR1 SNHLY and CDR2 FYNNEI come from the germline V gene. CDR3 length equals 15 residues. V lost 4 bases and J 3 bases, leaving 13 bases between the germline ends. In DNA, the CDR3 is TGTGCCAGCAGTGCCTTCGGAGGAGTCAATCAGCCCCAGCATTTT. Residues: CASSAFGGVNQPQHF.

The chain joins TRBV11-2 to TRBJ2-7, with a possible D match to TRBD1 (6 bases). V was clipped by 7 bases and J by 2 bases, with 18 bases between them. The CDR3 is 15 residues long. Germline V gene lookup returns CDR1 SGHAT and CDR2 FQNNGV. CDR3 amino acids: CASTQLWGPTYEQYF. For the CDR3, the DNA is TGTGCCAGCACCCAATTGTGGGGGCCAACCTACGAGCAGTACTTC. The whole variable domain, remainder taken from reference TRBV11-2 and TRBJ2-7, is EAGVAQSPRYKIIEKRQSVAFWCNPISGHATLYWYQQILGQGPKLLIQFQNNGVVDDSQLPKDRFSAERLKGVDSTLKIQPAKLEDSAVYLCASTQLWGPTYEQYFGPGTRLTVT.

The V and J genes are TRBV5-4 and TRBJ2-1, with 9 bases aligning to TRBD2. This CDR3 is built from 16 residues. Germline V gives CDR1 SGHNT, CDR2 YYREEE (reference sequence). The V and J ends lost 0 bases and 5 bases, in that order; junction bases with no gene match: 6. CDR3 amino acids: CASSLDLAGLHNEQFF. In nucleotides, the CDR3 is TGTGCCAGCAGCTTGGACCTAGCGGGACTCCACAATGAGCAGTTCTTC.

V and J are TRBV28 and TRBJ2-7, with 9 bases that match TRBD1. Trimming removed 6 bases from V and 7 bases from J; junction bases left unmatched: 13. Germline CDR1 is MDHEN and CDR2 is SYDVKM. There are 15 residues in the CDR3. The CDR3 loop is CASRIAGTGLVEQYF. CDR3 nucleotide sequence: TGTGCCAGCAGAATTGCCGGGACAGGGTTGGTAGAGCAGTACTTC. Variable domain in full (rest from reference TRBV28 and TRBJ2-7): DVKVTQSSRYLVKRTGEKVFLECVQDMDHENMFWYRQDPGLGLRLIYFSYDVKMKEKGDIPEGYSVSREKKERFSLILESASTNQTSMYLCASRIAGTGLVEQYFGPGTRLTVT.

This clone was found once. The chain employs TRBV28 and TRBJ2-7, with 11 positions matching TRBD2. With 5 bases clipped from V and 2 bases from J, the junction kept 5 bases outside the gene matches. The CDR3 sequence is 15 residues long. Germline values: CDR1 MDHEN, CDR2 SYDVKM. CDR3 amino acids: CASSTVAGGAYEQYF. CDR3 nucleotide sequence: TGTGCCAGCAGTACTGTAGCGGGAGGGGCCTACGAGCAGTACTTC.

The genes are TRBV7-9 and TRBJ2-2, with 7 bases that match TRBD1. V dropped 5 bases and J dropped 2; count of bases not matched to a gene: 5. This CDR3 is 15 amino acids long. Germline loops: CDR1 SEHNR, CDR2 FQNEAQ (reference sequence). The CDR3, as DNA: TGTGCCAGCAGCCGGGACAGAGTAAACACCGGGGAGCTGTTTTTT. Translation gives CASSRDRVNTGELFF.

This clone was observed a few times. The CDR3 coding sequence is TGTGCCAGCTCACCACCCGGACTAGCGGGAGCCGGCGAGCAGTTCTTC. It is translated as CASSPPGLAGAGEQFF. The chain employs TRBV18 and TRBJ2-1, with 13 bases fitting TRBD2. Germline assignment: CDR1 KGHSH and CDR2 LQKENI. Losses at the gene ends were 0 bases for V and 10 bases for J; bases not matched to a gene: 6. The CDR3 loop spans 16 amino acids.

The chain has TRBV18 and TRBJ2-1; no firm D call. Per germline, CDR1 KGHSH and CDR2 LQKENI. V was clipped by 5 bases and J by 5 bases, with 7 bases between them. CDR3 length: 12 residues. The CDR3 loop is CASSLSDNEQFF. DNA for the CDR3: TGTGCCAGCTCATTGTCGGACAATGAGCAGTTCTTC.

The gene calls are TRBV6-5 and TRBJ2-7, with D unresolved. The germline V gene encodes CDR1 MNHEY and CDR2 SVGAGI. Trimming removed 6 bases at V and 6 bases at J, with 12 bases between. This CDR3 has 12 amino acids. CDR3 sequence reads: CASSNVKPEQYF. For the CDR3, the DNA is TGTGCCAGCAGCAACGTTAAGCCCGAGCAGTACTTC.